These 9 T cell receptor beta chains came from one sample sequenced in a study of cytomegalovirus exposure and HLA in healthy donors. Use of 60 Vbeta and 13 Jbeta primers characterized the PCR. The assay was immunoSEQ multiplex PCR, and TCRdb's table has in-frame clones only and misses some. In the table there are tens of thousands of clones, roughly 60% of which are singletons. Specimen: PBMCs. The receptors shown here come from a woman aged 45 to 65 in good health and CMV-seropositive.

The genes are TRBV7-9 and TRBJ2-2; a possible D gene is TRBD2 (6 bases). The CDR3 runs 16 residues. Trimming removed 5 bases from V and 3 bases from J, with 16 bases in between. Germline CDR1 SEHNR, CDR2 FQNEAQ (reference sequence). The CDR3 loop is CASSPVGWGDTGELFF. CDR3 DNA: TGTGCCAGCAGCCCCGTTGGTTGGGGGGACACCGGGGAGCTGTTTTTT.

In its sample, this clone was seen a few times. V gene TRBV28 combines with J gene TRBJ2-1; D unclear. The CDR3 totals 12 residues. CDR1 MDHEN and CDR2 SYDVKM come from the germline V gene. Trimming shortened V by 2 bases and J by 9 bases, and 8 bases separated the two germline ends. CDR3 residues: CASSLGRSEQFF. CDR3 DNA: TGTGCCAGCAGTTTAGGCCGGAGTGAGCAGTTCTTC.

This clone was observed once. This chain links TRBV27 with TRBJ2-7; 8 bases are shared with TRBD1. The CDR3 totals 17 residues. Germline CDR1 MNHEY, CDR2 SMNVEV (reference sequence). Unmatched junction bases numbered 10, after V lost 0 bases and J lost 3 bases. Written as DNA, the CDR3 is TGTGCCAGCAGTTTATCGGTCCCGGACAGGGTCGGCTACGAGCAGTACTTC. It translates to CASSLSVPDRVGYEQYF.

The chain uses TRBV7-2 and TRBJ1-1; the D is unclear. The CDR3 has 13 amino acids. Germline lookup yields CDR1 SGHTA and CDR2 FQGNSA. Trimming left V 2 bases short and J 7 bases short, with 11 bases between. The CDR3 spells CASSLRHEGEAFF. CDR3 nucleotide sequence: TGTGCCAGCAGCTTACGACACGAAGGTGAAGCTTTCTTT.

The rearrangement uses TRBV29-1 and TRBJ2-1; possible D gene TRBD1, 5 bases. V lost 1 base and J lost 5, with 6 bases in between. The V gene's germline CDR1 is SQVTM and CDR2 ANQGSEA. The CDR3 totals 12 residues. The CDR3 loop is CSVEVRDNEQFF. The CDR3 DNA reads as TGCAGCGTTGAAGTCAGGGACAATGAGCAGTTCTTC.

V is TRBV7-9 and J is TRBJ2-7; possibly TRBD1 for D (6 bases). CDR1 is SEHNR, CDR2 FQNEAQ, per germline (reference sequence). The CDR3 is made up of 15 amino acids. V lost 5 bases and J 0 bases, leaving 14 bases between the germline ends. The CDR3 sequence: CASSPIQGSSYEQYF. The CDR3 DNA follows: TGTGCCAGCAGCCCCATACAGGGAAGCTCCTACGAGCAGTACTTC. Supplemented by reference TRBV7-9 and TRBJ2-7, the full variable domain reads DTGVSQNPRHKITKRGQNVTFRCDPISEHNRLYWYRQTLGQGPEFLTYFQNEAQLEKSRLLSDRFSAERPKGSFSTLEIQRTEQGDSAMYLCASSPIQGSSYEQYFGPGTRLTVT.

The chain employs TRBV7-8 and TRBJ2-7; TRBD1 matches at 11 bases. CDR3 length: 15 amino acids. Germline assignment: CDR1 SGHVS and CDR2 FQNEAQ. V lost 3 bases and J lost 4; bases outside the gene matches: 5. The chain's CDR3 is CASSFGQGAGYEQYF. As DNA, the CDR3 is TGTGCCAGCAGCTTCGGACAGGGGGCCGGGTACGAGCAGTACTTC.

V is TRBV19 and J is TRBJ1-1; 7 bases map to TRBD1. The germline V gene encodes CDR1 LNHDA and CDR2 SQIVND (reference sequence). V gave up 2 bases and J gave up 3 bases; unmatched junction bases: 12. There are 17 residues in the CDR3. The CDR3: CASSIQRGLFLYTEAFF. CDR3 nucleotide sequence: TGTGCCAGTAGTATACAAAGGGGGCTATTCTTGTACACTGAAGCTTTCTTT.

The rearrangement joins TRBV7-8 to TRBJ1-5; D perhaps matches TRBD1 (6 bases). The CDR3 totals 15 residues. V gave up 1 base and J gave up 7 bases, with 14 bases separating them. Germline V gene lookup returns CDR1 SGHVS and CDR2 FQNEAQ. The CDR3 spells CASSLGARGGQPQHF. The CDR3 DNA follows: TGTGCCAGCAGCTTAGGGGCTAGGGGGGGCCAGCCCCAGCATTTT.